Listed below are T cell receptor beta chains from one sample, sequenced in a study of OX40 agonist ivuxolimab in advanced cancers. Using immunoSEQ multiplex PCR, the repertoire was profiled, and TCRdb retains in-frame clones only, with some absent. The data show just under 65,000 clones, less than 95% seen once. The source material was CD4+ or CD8+ T cells sorted from blood, sampled in a trial of the OX40 agonist ivuxolimab. These receptors all stem from an adult with an advanced solid tumor such as melanoma, head and neck, liver or kidney cancer. The CDR3 runs from the conserved cysteine through the conserved F or W. Fields, in order: clone size, J gene, D gene, CDR3 length, V gene, CDR3 protein, CDR3 DNA. D genes are given only for firm matches. Expanded clones are given a class, and other clones once, few, many or no size at all.

size: -
J: TRBJ1-5
D: -
length: 14
V: TRBV19
CDR3: CASDNRDSNQPQHF
DNA: TGTGCCAGTGATAACAGGGATAGCAATCAGCCCCAGCATTTT

size: -
J: TRBJ1-5
D: TRBD1
length: 15
V: TRBV6-5
CDR3: CASSRDGQDGQPQHF
DNA: TGTGCCAGCAGCAGAGACGGACAGGACGGTCAGCCCCAGCATTTT

size: -
J: TRBJ1-5
D: TRBD1
length: 16
V: TRBV6-1
CDR3: CASSGGQGYSNQPQHF
DNA: TGTGCCAGCAGTGGGGGACAGGGATATAGCAATCAGCCCCAGCATTTT

size: once
J: TRBJ1-5
D: -
length: 16
V: TRBV28
CDR3: CASSPRMGAGNQPQHF
DNA: TGTGCCAGCAGTCCTCGTATGGGGGCAGGCAATCAGCCCCAGCATTTT

size: -
J: TRBJ1-6
D: -
length: 12
V: TRBV6-6
CDR3: CASSSARSPLHF
DNA: TGTGCCAGCAGTTCAGCCAGGTCACCCCTCCACTTT

size: -
J: TRBJ2-2
D: TRBD2
length: 18
V: TRBV10-3
CDR3: CAISRGLAGQRDTGELFF
DNA: TGTGCCATCAGCCGAGGACTAGCGGGACAAAGGGACACCGGGGAGCTGTTTTTT

size: -
J: TRBJ2-6
D: TRBD1
length: 17
V: TRBV30
CDR3: CAWSGTGSDSGANVLTF
DNA: TGTGCCTGGAGTGGGACAGGTTCCGACTCTGGGGCCAACGTCCTGACTTTC

size: -
J: TRBJ1-1
D: TRBD1
length: 14
V: TRBV5-1
CDR3: CASSSQGARTEAFF
DNA: TGCGCCAGCAGCTCACAGGGGGCGAGGACTGAAGCTTTCTTT

size: -
J: TRBJ2-1
D: TRBD2
length: 16
V: TRBV7-2
CDR3: CASSLTSGRALNEQFF
DNA: TGTGCCAGCAGCCTAACTAGCGGGAGGGCCCTCAATGAGCAGTTCTTC

size: -
J: TRBJ2-1
D: TRBD2
length: 15
V: TRBV7-2
CDR3: CASSFGLAAYNEQFF
DNA: TGTGCCAGCAGCTTCGGACTAGCGGCCTACAATGAGCAGTTCTTC

size: -
J: TRBJ2-5
D: TRBD2
length: 15
V: TRBV19
CDR3: CASSFPSGTGETQYF
DNA: TGTGCCAGTAGTTTCCCTAGCGGGACGGGTGAGACCCAGTACTTC

size: -
J: TRBJ1-3
D: TRBD1
length: 14
V: TRBV6-5
CDR3: CASSPQGGRNTIYF
DNA: TGTGCCAGCAGTCCCCAGGGGGGTCGAAACACCATATATTTT

size: -
J: TRBJ2-7
D: TRBD2
length: 14
V: TRBV27
CDR3: CASSSGTTPYEQYF
DNA: TGTGCCAGCAGTTCCGGGACTACCCCCTACGAGCAGTACTTC

size: -
J: TRBJ2-7
D: -
length: 15
V: TRBV28
CDR3: CASMRTGTASWEQYF
DNA: TGTGCCAGCATGAGGACCGGGACTGCCTCATGGGAGCAGTACTTC

size: -
J: TRBJ2-3
D: -
length: 18
V: TRBV19
CDR3: CASSTLRTGPYSTDTQYF
DNA: TGTGCCAGTAGCACCCTCCGTACGGGACCCTATAGCACAGATACGCAGTATTTT

size: -
J: TRBJ1-1
D: -
length: 12
V: TRBV6-5
CDR3: CASTSRLTEAFF
DNA: TGTGCCAGCACCTCAAGACTTACTGAAGCTTTCTTT

size: -
J: TRBJ2-2
D: -
length: 12
V: TRBV6-1
CDR3: CASSQVGGELFF
DNA: TGTGCCAGCAGTCAGGTTGGCGGGGAGCTGTTTTTT

size: -
J: TRBJ2-3
D: -
length: 16
V: TRBV5-4
CDR3: CASSFSARGSTDTQYF
DNA: TGTGCCAGCAGCTTTTCCGCGAGAGGGAGCACAGATACGCAGTATTTT

size: -
J: TRBJ1-1
D: -
length: 15
V: TRBV19
CDR3: CASSIVGSRVTEAFF
DNA: TGTGCCAGTAGTATAGTTGGCAGCCGAGTCACTGAAGCTTTCTTT

size: -
J: TRBJ2-3
D: -
length: 15
V: TRBV27
CDR3: CASSLIAGSTDTQYF
DNA: TGTGCCAGCAGTTTAATTGCGGGGAGCACAGATACGCAGTATTTT

size: once
J: TRBJ2-5
D: TRBD1
length: 13
V: TRBV4-2
CDR3: CASSQAQGETQYF
DNA: TGTGCCAGCAGCCAAGCACAGGGGGAGACCCAGTACTTC

size: -
J: TRBJ2-7
D: -
length: 11
V: TRBV6-5
CDR3: CASSYSGEQYF
DNA: TGTGCCAGCAGTTACTCCGGCGAGCAGTACTTC

size: -
J: TRBJ1-1
D: -
length: 13
V: TRBV10-2
CDR3: CASSQGLNTEAFF
DNA: TGCGCCAGCAGTCAGGGACTGAACACTGAAGCTTTCTTT

size: -
J: TRBJ2-3
D: TRBD2
length: 15
V: TRBV28
CDR3: CASSSPSGSADTQYF
DNA: TGTGCCAGCAGTTCCCCTAGCGGGAGTGCAGATACGCAGTATTTT

size: -
J: TRBJ2-1
D: -
length: 13
V: TRBV11-3
CDR3: CASSSDRGYEQFF
DNA: TGTGCCAGCAGCTCGGACAGAGGCTATGAGCAGTTCTTC

size: -
J: TRBJ2-1
D: TRBD2
length: 13
V: TRBV19
CDR3: CASSILAGPEQFF
DNA: TGTGCCAGTAGTATACTAGCGGGACCTGAGCAGTTCTTC

size: -
J: TRBJ1-5
D: -
length: 11
V: TRBV19
CDR3: CASSIGQRKHF
DNA: TGTGCCAGTAGTATCGGACAGCGTAAGCATTTT

size: -
J: TRBJ2-3
D: -
length: 12
V: TRBV28
CDR3: CASTLGRDTQYF
DNA: TGTGCCAGCACCCTCGGGAGAGATACGCAGTATTTT

size: -
J: TRBJ2-3
D: TRBD2
length: 16
V: TRBV28
CDR3: CASSLGPSVGGDTQYF
DNA: TGTGCCAGCAGTTTAGGCCCTTCGGTCGGGGGGGATACGCAGTATTTT

size: -
J: TRBJ2-3
D: -
length: 15
V: TRBV5-1
CDR3: CASSLWSDSTDTQYF
DNA: TGCGCCAGCAGCTTGTGGTCTGATAGCACAGATACGCAGTATTTT

size: -
J: TRBJ1-1
D: -
length: 15
V: TRBV19
CDR3: CASNPGGTTNTEAFF
DNA: TGTGCCAGTAATCCTGGGGGGACAACGAACACTGAAGCTTTCTTT

size: -
J: TRBJ2-3
D: -
length: 14
V: TRBV7-3
CDR3: CAGRLPGIADTQYF
DNA: TGTGCCGGGCGCCTCCCCGGAATCGCAGATACGCAGTATTTT

size: -
J: TRBJ2-7
D: TRBD1
length: 12
V: TRBV29-1
CDR3: CSAQGQGNEQYF
DNA: TGCAGCGCTCAAGGACAGGGTAACGAGCAGTACTTC

size: -
J: TRBJ1-1
D: -
length: 15
V: TRBV15
CDR3: CATSLTKGMNTEAFF
DNA: TGTGCCACCAGCCTAACTAAAGGGATGAACACTGAAGCTTTCTTT

size: -
J: TRBJ2-1
D: TRBD2
length: 13
V: TRBV7-2
CDR3: CASSLGTSGKQFF
DNA: TGTGCCAGCAGCTTAGGGACTAGCGGGAAGCAGTTCTTC

size: -
J: TRBJ2-1
D: -
length: 16
V: TRBV7-3
CDR3: CASSLFGGIFRNEQFF
DNA: TGTGCCAGCAGCCTCTTCGGCGGGATCTTTCGGAATGAGCAGTTCTTC

size: once
J: TRBJ2-7
D: TRBD2
length: 16
V: TRBV6-5
CDR3: CASSYQLAGPSYEQYF
DNA: TGTGCCAGCAGTTACCAACTAGCGGGACCGTCCTACGAGCAGTACTTC

size: -
J: TRBJ2-2
D: -
length: 11
V: TRBV29-1
CDR3: CSVANTGELFF
DNA: TGCAGCGTTGCAAACACCGGGGAGCTGTTTTTT

size: -
J: TRBJ2-1
D: -
length: 14
V: TRBV7-2
CDR3: CASRGGPDYNEQFF
DNA: TGTGCCAGCAGGGGGGGACCGGACTACAATGAGCAGTTCTTC

size: -
J: TRBJ1-1
D: -
length: 14
V: TRBV19
CDR3: CASSSDRANTEAFF
DNA: TGTGCCAGTAGTTCGGACAGAGCGAACACTGAAGCTTTCTTT

size: few
J: TRBJ2-7
D: TRBD1
length: 16
V: TRBV18
CDR3: CASSPPGQGSPYEQYF
DNA: TGTGCCAGCTCACCACCGGGACAGGGGTCGCCCTACGAGCAGTACTTC